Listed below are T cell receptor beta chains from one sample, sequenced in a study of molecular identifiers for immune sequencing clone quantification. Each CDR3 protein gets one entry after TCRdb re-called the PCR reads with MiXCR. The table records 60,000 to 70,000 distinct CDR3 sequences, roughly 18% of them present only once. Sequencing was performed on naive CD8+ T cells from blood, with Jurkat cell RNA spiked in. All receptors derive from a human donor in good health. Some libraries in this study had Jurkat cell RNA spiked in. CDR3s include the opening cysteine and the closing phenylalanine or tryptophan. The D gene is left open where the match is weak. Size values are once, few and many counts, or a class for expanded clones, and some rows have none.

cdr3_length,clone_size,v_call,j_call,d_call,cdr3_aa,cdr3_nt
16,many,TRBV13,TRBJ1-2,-,CASSSIYRDRSYGYTF,TGTGCCAGCAGCTCGATTTACAGGGATCGGTCCTATGGCTACACCTTC
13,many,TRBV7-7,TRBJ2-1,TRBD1,CASSLTGFSEQFF,TGTGCTAGCAGCCTGACAGGGTTCTCTGAGCAGTTCTTC
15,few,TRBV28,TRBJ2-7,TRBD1,CASSLWGQVYYEQYF,TGTGCCAGCAGTTTATGGGGACAGGTCTACTACGAGCAGTACTTC
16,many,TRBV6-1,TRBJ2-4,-,CASRKGGVRAKNIQYF,TGTGCCAGCAGGAAAGGGGGAGTTCGAGCCAAAAACATTCAGTACTTC
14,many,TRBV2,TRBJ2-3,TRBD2,CASSEETSGNTQYF,TGTGCCAGCAGTGAGGAGACTAGCGGTAATACGCAGTATTTT
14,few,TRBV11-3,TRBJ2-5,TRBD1,CASSLVGQGETQYF,TGTGCCAGCAGCTTAGTGGGACAGGGAGAGACCCAGTACTTC
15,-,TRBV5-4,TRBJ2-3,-,CASTNFQGSTDTQYF,TGTGCCAGCACCAACTTCCAGGGTAGCACAGATACGCAGTATTTT
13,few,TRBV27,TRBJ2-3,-,CASRAGSGDTQYF,TGTGCCAGCAGGGCGGGGTCCGGAGATACGCAGTATTTT
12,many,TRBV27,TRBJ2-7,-,CASSFRGQEQYF,TGTGCCAGCAGTTTTCGAGGACAAGAGCAGTACTTC
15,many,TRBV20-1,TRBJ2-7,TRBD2,CSARVVTSGTYEQYF,TGCAGTGCTAGAGTGGTGACTAGCGGAACCTACGAGCAGTACTTC
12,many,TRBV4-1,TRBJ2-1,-,CASSQSWNEQFF,TGCGCCAGCAGCCAGAGTTGGAATGAGCAGTTCTTC
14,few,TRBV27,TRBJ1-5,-,CASSLLGGSQPQHF,TGTGCCAGCAGTTTATTAGGGGGTAGTCAGCCCCAGCATTTT
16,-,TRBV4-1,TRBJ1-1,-,CASSQDEVRENTEAFF,TGCGCCAGCAGCCAAGATGAGGTGCGGGAGAACACTGAAGCTTTCTTT
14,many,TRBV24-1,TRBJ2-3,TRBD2,CATNGGSRTDTQYF,TGTGCCACGAACGGCGGGAGCCGCACAGATACGCAGTATTTT
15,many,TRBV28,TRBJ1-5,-,CASSFATDSNQPQHF,TGTGCCAGCAGTTTCGCGACAGATAGCAATCAGCCCCAGCATTTT
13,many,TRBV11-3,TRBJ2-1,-,CASSLLQGSEQFF,TGTGCCAGCAGCTTGCTACAGGGAAGTGAGCAGTTCTTC
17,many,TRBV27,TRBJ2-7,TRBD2,CASSLGSWGTSGHEQYF,TGTGCCAGCAGTTTGGGGTCCTGGGGGACTAGCGGGCACGAGCAGTACTTC
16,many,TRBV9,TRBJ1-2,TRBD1,CASSPAWETGGHGYTF,TGTGCCAGCAGCCCCGCATGGGAGACAGGGGGCCATGGCTACACCTTC
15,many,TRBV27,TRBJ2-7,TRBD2,CASIFSGSGAYEQYF,TGTGCCAGCATTTTTAGCGGGAGTGGAGCCTACGAGCAGTACTTC
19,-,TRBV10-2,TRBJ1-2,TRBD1,CASSDPKIGTDPLNLGYTF,TGCGCCAGCAGTGACCCTAAGATTGGGACAGACCCTTTAAACTTAGGCTACACCTTC
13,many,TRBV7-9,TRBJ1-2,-,CASSPSLVLGYTF,TGTGCCAGCAGCCCGTCATTAGTATTGGGCTACACCTTC
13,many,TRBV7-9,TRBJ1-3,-,CASSPPAGNTIYF,TGTGCCAGCAGCCCCCCAGCTGGAAACACCATATATTTT
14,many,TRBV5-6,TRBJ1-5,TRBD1,CASSLNRGHQPQHF,TGTGCCAGCAGCTTGAACAGGGGGCATCAGCCCCAGCATTTT
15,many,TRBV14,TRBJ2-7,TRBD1,CASSQVAGQGAEQYF,TGTGCCAGCAGCCAAGTTGCCGGCCAGGGGGCTGAGCAGTACTTC
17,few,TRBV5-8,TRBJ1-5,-,CASSYGIVRDPDQPQHF,TGTGCCAGCAGCTATGGAATAGTCAGGGATCCCGATCAGCCCCAGCATTTT
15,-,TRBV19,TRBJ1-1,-,CASSIVTEMNTEAFF,TGTGCCAGTAGTATAGTGACAGAGATGAACACTGAAGCTTTCTTT
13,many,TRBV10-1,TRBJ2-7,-,CASSFGIGYEQYF,TGCGCCAGCAGCTTCGGAATCGGGTACGAGCAGTACTTC
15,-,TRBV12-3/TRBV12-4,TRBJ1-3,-,CASSHPLETGNTIYF,TGTGCCAGCAGCCACCCTCTCGAAACTGGAAACACCATATATTTT
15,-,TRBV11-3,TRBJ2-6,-,CASSPFLSGANVLAF,TGTGCCAGCAGCCCCTTCCTATCTGGGGCCAACGTCCTGGCTTTC
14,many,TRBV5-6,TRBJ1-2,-,CASSSGQPFYGYTF,TGTGCCAGCAGCTCAGGACAGCCTTTCTATGGCTACACCTTC
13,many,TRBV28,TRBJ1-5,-,CASSQGGNQPQHF,TGTGCCAGCAGTCAGGGAGGCAATCAGCCCCAGCATTTT
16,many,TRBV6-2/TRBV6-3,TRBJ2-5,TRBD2,CASSYSRTSVQETQYF,TGTGCCAGCAGTTACTCTAGGACTAGCGTACAAGAGACCCAGTACTTC
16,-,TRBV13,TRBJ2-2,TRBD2,CASSTLSGRAGGELFF,TGTGCCAGCAGCACCCTTAGCGGGAGGGCCGGCGGGGAGCTGTTTTTT
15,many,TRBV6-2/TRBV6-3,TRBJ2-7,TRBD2,CASTPPGLAGIEQYF,TGTGCCAGCACACCGCCGGGACTAGCGGGAATCGAGCAGTACTTC
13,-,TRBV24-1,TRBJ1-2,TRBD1,CATSYPGGPGYTF,TGTGCCACCAGTTACCCAGGGGGTCCTGGCTACACCTTC
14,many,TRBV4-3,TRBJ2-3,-,CASSRGLPTDTQYF,TGCGCCAGCAGCCGCGGACTCCCCACAGATACGCAGTATTTT
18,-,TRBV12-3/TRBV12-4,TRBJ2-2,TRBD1,CASSLGFGTGEDAGELFF,TGTGCCAGCAGTTTAGGCTTCGGGACAGGGGAGGACGCCGGGGAGCTGTTTTTT
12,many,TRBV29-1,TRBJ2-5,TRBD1,CSVMTGKETQYF,TGCAGCGTCATGACAGGGAAAGAGACCCAGTACTTC
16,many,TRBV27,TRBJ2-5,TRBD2,CASSLGTSGVQETQYF,TGTGCCAGCAGTTTAGGGACTAGCGGGGTCCAAGAGACCCAGTACTTC
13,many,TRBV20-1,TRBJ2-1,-,CSARDSGTYEQFF,TGCAGTGCTAGAGATTCGGGGACTTATGAGCAGTTCTTC
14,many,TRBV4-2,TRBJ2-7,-,CASSPRRGPYEQYF,TGTGCCAGCAGCCCGCGGCGGGGACCCTACGAGCAGTACTTC
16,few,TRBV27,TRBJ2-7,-,CASSSSGGEFNFEQYF,TGTGCCAGCAGCAGTTCGGGGGGCGAATTCAATTTCGAGCAGTACTTC
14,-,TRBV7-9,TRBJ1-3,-,CASSLDSSGNTIHF,TGTGCCAGCAGCCTAGACAGCTCTGGGAACACCATACATTTT
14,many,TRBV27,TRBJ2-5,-,CASSLWGVRETQYF,TGTGCCAGCAGTTTATGGGGGGTCCGGGAGACCCAGTACTTC
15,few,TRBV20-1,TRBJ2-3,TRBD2,CSAETSGTLSDTQYF,TGCAGTGCAGAGACTAGCGGGACGTTGTCGGATACGCAGTATTTT
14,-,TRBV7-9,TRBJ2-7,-,CASSLSLDSYEQYF,TGTGCCAGCAGCCTATCGTTAGACAGCTACGAGCAGTACTTC
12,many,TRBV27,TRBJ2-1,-,CASSQGHNEQFF,TGTGCCAGCAGTCAGGGACATAATGAGCAGTTCTTC
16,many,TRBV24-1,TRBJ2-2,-,CATSDFPGTNTGELFF,TGTGCCACCAGTGATTTCCCGGGGACGAACACCGGGGAGCTGTTTTTT